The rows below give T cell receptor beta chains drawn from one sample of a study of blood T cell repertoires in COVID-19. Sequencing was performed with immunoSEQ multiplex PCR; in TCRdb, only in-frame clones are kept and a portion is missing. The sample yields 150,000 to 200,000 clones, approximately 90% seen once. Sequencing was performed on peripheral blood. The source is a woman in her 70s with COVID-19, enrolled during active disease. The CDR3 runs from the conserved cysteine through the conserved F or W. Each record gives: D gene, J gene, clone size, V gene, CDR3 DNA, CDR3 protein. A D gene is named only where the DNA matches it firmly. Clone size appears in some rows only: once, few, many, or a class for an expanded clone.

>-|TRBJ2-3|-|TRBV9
TGTGCCAGCAGCGTACGACAGCCCACAGATACGCAGTATTTT
CASSVRQPTDTQYF
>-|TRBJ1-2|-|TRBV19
TGTGCCAGTAGTCAATCCAGGATATTCTATGGCTACACCTTC
CASSQSRIFYGYTF
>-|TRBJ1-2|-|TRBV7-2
TGTGCCAGCACCCCCCGCGGACCGACGGGGTATGGCTACACCTTC
CASTPRGPTGYGYTF
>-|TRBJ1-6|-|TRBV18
TGTGCCAGCTCACCAAGTTTCGGCCAGGGGAATTCACCCCTCCACTTT
CASSPSFGQGNSPLHF
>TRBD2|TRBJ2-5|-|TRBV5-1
TGCGCCAGCAGCGCAGGGCGGGGGGCCCGGGGATCGGAGACCCAGTACTTC
CASSAGRGARGSETQYF
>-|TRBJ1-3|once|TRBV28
TGTGCCAGCAGTTTAGCCGGACAGTACTCTGGAAACACCATATATTTT
CASSLAGQYSGNTIYF
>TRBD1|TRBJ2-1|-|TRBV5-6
TGTGCCAGCAGCTTTCCAGGGGGCGCGGTCCATGAGCAGTTCTTC
CASSFPGGAVHEQFF
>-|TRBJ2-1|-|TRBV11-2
TGTGCCAGCAGCTTAGATAGCGTGTCCAGGGGAGGGTACAATGAGCAGTTCTTC
CASSLDSVSRGGYNEQFF
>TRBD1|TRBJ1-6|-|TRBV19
TGTGCCAGTAGTAACAAACAGGGGTCGAATTCACCCCTCCACTTT
CASSNKQGSNSPLHF
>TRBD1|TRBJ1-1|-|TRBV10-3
TGTGCCAGCACAGGGGGCTTGTACACTGAAGCTTTCTTT
CASTGGLYTEAFF
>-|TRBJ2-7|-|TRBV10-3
TGTGCCACATCAACGGGTCTAGCCTACGAGCAGTACTTC
CATSTGLAYEQYF
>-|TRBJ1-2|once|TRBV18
TGTGCCAGCTCACCATGGGACAAATATCGGGGTGGCTACACCTTC
CASSPWDKYRGGYTF
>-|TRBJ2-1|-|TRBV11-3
TGTGCCAGCAGCGCCGACAGCTCCTACAATGAGCAGTTCTTC
CASSADSSYNEQFF
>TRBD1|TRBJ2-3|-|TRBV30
TGTGCCGGGGACAGGGGAACAGATACGCAGTATTTT
CAGDRGTDTQYF
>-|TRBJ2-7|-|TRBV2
TGTGCCAGCAGTGTGGAGACTAGGAACGAGCAGTACTTC
CASSVETRNEQYF
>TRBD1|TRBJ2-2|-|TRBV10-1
TGCGCCAGCAGGTCCGACAGGGCGAACACCGGGGAGCTGTTTTTT
CASRSDRANTGELFF
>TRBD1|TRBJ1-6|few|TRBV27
TGTGCCAGCAGTTCGGGGGCCAACAGGGGAAATTCACCCCTCCACTTT
CASSSGANRGNSPLHF
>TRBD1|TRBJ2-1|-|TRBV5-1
TGCGCCAGCAGCAAAAACCGGGACAGGGGTTACAATGAGCAGTTCTTC
CASSKNRDRGYNEQFF
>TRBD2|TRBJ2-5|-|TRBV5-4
TGTGCCAGCACCCCTACCTTGAGCGGGGCGACGGGGACCCAGTACTTC
CASTPTLSGATGTQYF
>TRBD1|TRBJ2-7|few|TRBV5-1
TGCGCCAGCAGCCGCGGACAGGCGGACGAGCAGTACTTC
CASSRGQADEQYF
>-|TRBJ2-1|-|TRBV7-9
TGTGCCAGCAGCTTAGGTGGTGCGGGGCCGGTGAGAGGTGAGCAGTTCTTC
CASSLGGAGPVRGEQFF
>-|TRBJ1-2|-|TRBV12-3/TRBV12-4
TGTGCCAGCAGTTTGGGACATCTCCCTGGCTACACCTTC
CASSLGHLPGYTF
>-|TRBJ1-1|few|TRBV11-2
TGTGCCAGCAGCCAACGATCTACCACTGAAGCTTTCTTT
CASSQRSTTEAFF
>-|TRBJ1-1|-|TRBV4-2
TGTGCCAGCAGCCAATGGACAGCCATGAACACTGAAGCTTTCTTT
CASSQWTAMNTEAFF
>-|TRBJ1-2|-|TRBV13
TGTGCCAGCAGCTTAGGCCGTGGTAGGGGAGGATATGGCTACACCTTC
CASSLGRGRGGYGYTF
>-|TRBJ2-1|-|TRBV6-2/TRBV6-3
TGTGCCAGCAGTAGCGACCTCTACAATGAGCAGTTCTTC
CASSSDLYNEQFF